The 9 T cell receptor beta chains presented below share a single source sample, sequenced in a study of blood T cells in healthy people across ages. Alongside a J-beta primer mix, a sample-barcoded 5' primer served in a second PCR lasting 7 to 11 cycles. TCRdb reanalysed the 5' RACE reads using MiXCR and keeps one entry per CDR3 protein. The sample lists approximately 940,000 distinct CDR3 sequences, about 48% seen once, with about an eighth in the top ten. The sample was blood. These TCRs come from a young man in good health.

The V gene is TRBV7-2, the J gene TRBJ2-3; D call uncertain. Germline V gene lookup returns CDR1 SGHTA and CDR2 FQGNSA. Trimming pared 1 base from V and 6 bases from J, leaving 8 bases between. The CDR3 is 13 amino acids. The CDR3 region is CASSLVIGDTQYF. The CDR3 DNA is TGTGCCAGCAGCTTAGTGATCGGGGATACGCAGTATTTT. Variable domain in full (rest from reference TRBV7-2 and TRBJ2-3): GAGVSQSPSNKVTEKGKDVELRCDPISGHTALYWYRQSLGQGLEFLIYFQGNSAPDKSGLPSDRFSAERTGGSVSTLTIQRTQQEDSAVYLCASSLVIGDTQYFGPGTRLTVL.

The chain uses TRBV7-6 and TRBJ2-3, with D perhaps TRBD2 (5 bases). CDR3 length: 15 residues. Trimming left V 2 bases short and J 1 base short, with 10 bases between. Per the germline V gene, CDR1 is SGHVS and CDR2 is FNYEAQ. CDR3 amino acids: CASSLRAVGTDTQYF. The CDR3 bases are TGTGCCAGCAGCTTAAGAGCGGTTGGCACAGATACGCAGTATTTT.

This clonotype showed up just a few times. The chain carries TRBV5-1 and TRBJ2-7; D gene unclear. With 4 bases removed from V and 0 bases from J, the gap between germline ends came to 5 bases. Germline loops: CDR1 SGHRS, CDR2 YFSETQ. The CDR3 consists of 12 residues. The CDR3 DNA sequence: TGCGCCAGCAGCATTAACTCCTACGAGCAGTACTTC. Translating gives CASSINSYEQYF. The whole variable domain, remainder taken from reference TRBV5-1 and TRBJ2-7, is KAGVTQTPRYLIKTRGQQVTLSCSPISGHRSVSWYQQTPGQGLQFLFEYFSETQRNKGNFPGRFSGRQFSNSRSEMNVSTLELGDSALYLCASSINSYEQYFGPGTRLTVT.

This chain uses TRBV27 with TRBJ2-3; TRBD1 or TRBD2 may be the D gene (5 bases each). The CDR3 is 14 amino acids. Trimming shortened V by 7 bases and J by 5 bases, and 16 bases separated the two germline ends. Germline lookup yields CDR1 MNHEY and CDR2 SMNVEV (reference sequence). The CDR3 sequence is CASMPRGVGDTQYF. Here the CDR3 DNA reads TGTGCCAGCATGCCGAGGGGTGTGGGAGATACGCAGTATTTT.

The chain employs TRBV6-5 and TRBJ1-1; 9 positions agree with TRBD1. This CDR3 comprises 15 residues. V gave up 4 bases and J gave up 5 bases; unmatched junction bases: 8. Germline CDR1 and CDR2: MNHEY and SVGAGI. The CDR3 sequence is CASSFEQGAGTEAFF. The CDR3, as DNA: TGTGCCAGCAGTTTTGAACAGGGGGCTGGTACTGAAGCTTTCTTT.

The CDR3: CASSSSGTGYNEKLFF. The CDR3 bases are TGTGCCAGCTCATCATCCGGGACAGGATATAATGAAAAACTGTTTTTT. The chain couples TRBV18 to TRBJ1-4, with 8 bases lining up with TRBD1. J was trimmed by 4 bases and V by 5 bases; bases with no gene match: 9. CDR1 and CDR2 (germline): KGHSH, LQKENI. The CDR3 runs 16 residues.

The chain is built from TRBV7-2 and TRBJ2-1, with D perhaps matching TRBD1 (6 bases). CDR1 is SGHTA, CDR2 FQGNSA, per germline. The ends were cut back, 5 bases at V and 14 bases at J, with 19 bases in the middle. This CDR3 region has 13 residues. The CDR3, as DNA: TGTGCCAGCAGCCCAATCAGCAGGGGTTTAGAGTTCTTC. The encoded protein is CASSPISRGLEFF.

V gene TRBV30 combines with J gene TRBJ1-2; D gene ambiguous. CDR3 length: 14 residues. CDR1 and CDR2 (germline): GTSNPN, SVGIG (reference sequence). V was trimmed by 0 bases and J by 8 bases, leaving 16 bases between them. Here the CDR3 DNA reads TGTGCCTGGAGTGTCGGGTCCTTGGCTGAGGGCTACACCTTC. Amino acids: CAWSVGSLAEGYTF.

This clonotype came up a few times. The chain combines TRBV20-1 with TRBJ2-3; no firm D call. Germline-derived CDR1 and CDR2 are DFQATT and SNEGSKA (reference sequence). V was shortened by 5 bases and J by 5 bases, with 8 bases between the two germline ends. The CDR3 is made up of 11 amino acids. The CDR3 loop is CSASPKDTQYF. CDR3 coding DNA: TGCAGTGCTTCCCCCAAAGATACGCAGTATTTT.